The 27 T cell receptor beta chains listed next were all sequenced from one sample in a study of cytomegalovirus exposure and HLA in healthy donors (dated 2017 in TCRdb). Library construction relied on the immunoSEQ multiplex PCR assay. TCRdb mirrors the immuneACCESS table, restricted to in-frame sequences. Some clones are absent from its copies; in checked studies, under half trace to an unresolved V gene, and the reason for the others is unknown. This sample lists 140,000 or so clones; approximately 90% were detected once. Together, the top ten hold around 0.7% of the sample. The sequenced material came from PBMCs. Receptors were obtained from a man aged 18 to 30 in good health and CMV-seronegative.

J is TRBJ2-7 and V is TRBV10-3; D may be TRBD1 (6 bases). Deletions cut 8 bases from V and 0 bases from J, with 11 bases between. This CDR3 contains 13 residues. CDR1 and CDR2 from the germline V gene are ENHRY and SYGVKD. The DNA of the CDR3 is TGTGCCATCGGGGGCAGGGACTCCTACGAGCAGTACTTC. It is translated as CAIGGRDSYEQYF.

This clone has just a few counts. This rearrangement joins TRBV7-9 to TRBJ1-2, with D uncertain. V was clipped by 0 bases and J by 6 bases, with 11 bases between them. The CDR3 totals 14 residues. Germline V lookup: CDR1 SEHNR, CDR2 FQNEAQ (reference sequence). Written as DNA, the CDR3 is TGTGCCAGCAGCTTAGCGCGGCCAGCCGATGGCTACACCTTC. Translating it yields CASSLARPADGYTF.

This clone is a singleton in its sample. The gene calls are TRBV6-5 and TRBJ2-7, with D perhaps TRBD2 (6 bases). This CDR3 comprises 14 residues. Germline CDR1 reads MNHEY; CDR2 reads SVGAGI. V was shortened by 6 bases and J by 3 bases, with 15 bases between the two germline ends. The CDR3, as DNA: TGTGCCAGCAGACCCGGGAGTGGGTTCTACGAGCAGTACGTC. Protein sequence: CASRPGSGFYEQYV.

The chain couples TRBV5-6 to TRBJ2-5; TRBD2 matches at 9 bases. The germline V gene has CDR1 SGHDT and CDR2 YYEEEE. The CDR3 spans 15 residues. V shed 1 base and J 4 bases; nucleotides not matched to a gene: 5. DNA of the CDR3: TGTGCCAGCAGCTTGCAACTAGCGGGCGGAGAGACCCAGTACTTC. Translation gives CASSLQLAGGETQYF.

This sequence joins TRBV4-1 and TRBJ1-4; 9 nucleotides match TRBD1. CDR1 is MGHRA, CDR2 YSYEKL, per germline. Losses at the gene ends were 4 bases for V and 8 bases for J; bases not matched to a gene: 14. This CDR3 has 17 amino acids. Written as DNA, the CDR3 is TGCGCCAGCAGCCTCTCGGGACAGGGACTGATGGGGGAAAAACTGTTTTTT. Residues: CASSLSGQGLMGEKLFF.

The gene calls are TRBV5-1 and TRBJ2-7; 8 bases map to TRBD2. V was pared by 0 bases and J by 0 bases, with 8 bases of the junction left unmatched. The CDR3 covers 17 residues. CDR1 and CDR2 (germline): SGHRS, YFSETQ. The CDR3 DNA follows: TGCGCCAGCAGCTTGGGGGGTAGCGGGGCCTTCTCCTACGAGCAGTACGTC. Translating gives CASSLGGSGAFSYEQYV.

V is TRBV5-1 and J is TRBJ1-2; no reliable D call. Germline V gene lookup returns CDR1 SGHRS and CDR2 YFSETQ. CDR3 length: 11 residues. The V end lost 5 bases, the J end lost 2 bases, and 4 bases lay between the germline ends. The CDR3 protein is CASSENYGYTF. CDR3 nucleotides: TGCGCCAGCAGTGAGAACTATGGCTACACCTTC.

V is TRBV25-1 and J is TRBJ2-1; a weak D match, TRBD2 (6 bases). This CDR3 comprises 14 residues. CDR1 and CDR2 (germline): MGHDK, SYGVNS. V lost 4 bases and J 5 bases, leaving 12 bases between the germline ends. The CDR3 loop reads CASSVGGTDNEQFF. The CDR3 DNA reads TGTGCCAGCAGTGTTGGGGGGACCGACAATGAGCAGTTCTTC.

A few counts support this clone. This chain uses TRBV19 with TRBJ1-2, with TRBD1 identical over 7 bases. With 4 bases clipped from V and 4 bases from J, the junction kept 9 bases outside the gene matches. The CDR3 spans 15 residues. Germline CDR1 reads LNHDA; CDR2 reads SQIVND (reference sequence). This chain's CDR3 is CASSTTGVYRYGYTF. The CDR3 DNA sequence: TGTGCCAGTAGTACTACAGGGGTCTATCGCTATGGCTACACCTTC. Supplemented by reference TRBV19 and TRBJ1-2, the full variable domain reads DGGITQSPKYLFRKEGQNVTLSCEQNLNHDAMYWYRQDPGQGLRLIYYSQIVNDFQKGDIAEGYSVSREKKESFPLTVTSAQKNPTAFYLCASSTTGVYRYGYTFGSGTRLTVV.

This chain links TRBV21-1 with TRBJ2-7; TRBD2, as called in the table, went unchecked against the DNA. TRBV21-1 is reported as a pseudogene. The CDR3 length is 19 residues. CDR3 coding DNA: TGTGCCAGCAGCAAGCGTAGGGGACTAGCGATCGAACGGGACTACGAGCAGTACGTC. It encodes CASSKRRGLAIERDYEQYV.

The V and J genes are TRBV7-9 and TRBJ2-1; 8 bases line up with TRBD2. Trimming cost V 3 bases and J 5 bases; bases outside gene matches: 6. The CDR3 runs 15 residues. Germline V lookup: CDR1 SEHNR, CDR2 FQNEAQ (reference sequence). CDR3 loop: CASSLGGGNHNEQFF. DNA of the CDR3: TGTGCCAGCAGCTTGGGCGGGGGGAATCACAATGAGCAGTTCTTC.

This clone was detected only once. The CDR3 protein is CASIPRVTNTGELFF. CDR3 DNA: TGTGCCAGCATCCCTCGAGTTACGAACACCGGGGAGCTGTTTTTT. This chain links TRBV5-6 with TRBJ2-2; no firm D call. The CDR3 consists of 15 residues. Germline values: CDR1 SGHDT, CDR2 YYEEEE. V was clipped by 6 bases and J by 0 bases, with 12 bases between them. Drawing the rest from reference TRBV5-6 and TRBJ2-2, the complete variable domain is DAGVTQSPTHLIKTRGQQVTLRCSPKSGHDTVSWYQQALGQGPQFIFQYYEEEERQRGNFPDRFSGHQFPNYSSELNVNALLLGDSALYLCASIPRVTNTGELFFGEGSRLTVL.

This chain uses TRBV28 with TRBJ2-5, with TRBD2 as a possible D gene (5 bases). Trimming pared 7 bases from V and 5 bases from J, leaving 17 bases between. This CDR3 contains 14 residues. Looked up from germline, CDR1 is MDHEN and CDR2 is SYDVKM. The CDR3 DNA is TGTGCCAGCACCCCGAGCGGACCCCAGGAGACCCAGTACTTC. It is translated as CASTPSGPQETQYF.

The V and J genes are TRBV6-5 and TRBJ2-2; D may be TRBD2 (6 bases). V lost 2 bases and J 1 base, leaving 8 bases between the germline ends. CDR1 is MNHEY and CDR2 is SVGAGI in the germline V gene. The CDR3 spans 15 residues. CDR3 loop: CASSYGGWNTGELFF. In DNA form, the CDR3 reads TGTGCCAGCAGTTACGGAGGGTGGAACACCGGGGAGCTGTTTTTT.

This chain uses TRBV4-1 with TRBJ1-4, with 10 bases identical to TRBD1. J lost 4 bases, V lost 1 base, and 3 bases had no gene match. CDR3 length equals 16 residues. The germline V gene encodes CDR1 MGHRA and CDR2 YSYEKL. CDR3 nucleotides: TGCGCCAGCAGCCAAGGGACAGGGGGAGGTAATGAAAAACTGTTTTTT. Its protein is CASSQGTGGGNEKLFF.

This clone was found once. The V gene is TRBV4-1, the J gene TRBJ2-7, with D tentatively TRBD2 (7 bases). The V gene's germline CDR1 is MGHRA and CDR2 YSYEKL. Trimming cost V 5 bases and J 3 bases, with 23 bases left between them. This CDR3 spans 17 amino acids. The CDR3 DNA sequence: TGCGCCAGCAGCGGCGGGGGAGGGGGGGGCATCTTCTACGAGCAGTACTTC. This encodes CASSGGGGGGIFYEQYF.

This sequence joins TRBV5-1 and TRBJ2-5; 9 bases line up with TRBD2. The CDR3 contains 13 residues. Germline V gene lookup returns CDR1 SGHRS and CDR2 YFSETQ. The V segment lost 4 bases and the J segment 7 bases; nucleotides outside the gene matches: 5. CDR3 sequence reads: CASSPGLARTQYF. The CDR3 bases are TGCGCCAGCAGCCCAGGACTAGCGCGGACCCAGTACTTC.

The CDR3 region has the DNA TGTGCCTGGAGCGCGTCGGGACAGTCCTACGAGCAGTACTTC. It translates to CAWSASGQSYEQYF. This chain links TRBV30 with TRBJ2-7, with TRBD1 identical over 7 bases. V lost 3 bases, J lost 1 base, and 6 bases stayed unmatched. Germline V lookup: CDR1 GTSNPN, CDR2 SVGIG (reference sequence). This CDR3 spans 14 amino acids.

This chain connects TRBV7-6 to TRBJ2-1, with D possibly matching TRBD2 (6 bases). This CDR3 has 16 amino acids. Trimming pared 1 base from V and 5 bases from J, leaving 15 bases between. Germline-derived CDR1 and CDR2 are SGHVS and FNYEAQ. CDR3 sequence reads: CASSLVDSGRNNEQFF. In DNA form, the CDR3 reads TGTGCCAGCAGCTTAGTTGATTCGGGGAGGAACAATGAGCAGTTCTTC.

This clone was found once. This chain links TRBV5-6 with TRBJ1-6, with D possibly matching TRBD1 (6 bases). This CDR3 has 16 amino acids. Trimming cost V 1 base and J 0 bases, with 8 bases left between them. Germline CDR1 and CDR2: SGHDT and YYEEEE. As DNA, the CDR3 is TGTGCCAGCAGCTTGTGGACAGTCTCCTATAATTCACCCCTCCACTTT. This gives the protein CASSLWTVSYNSPLHF.

CDR3 protein: CASSQGPTGRDIQYF. CDR3 DNA: TGCGCCAGCAGCCAAGGTCCCACAGGTCGGGACATTCAGTACTTC. This chain uses TRBV4-1 with TRBJ2-4; possibly TRBD1 for D (5 bases). The germline CDR1 and CDR2 sequences are MGHRA and YSYEKL. Trimming removed 1 base at V and 8 bases at J, with 15 bases between. The CDR3 length is 15 residues.

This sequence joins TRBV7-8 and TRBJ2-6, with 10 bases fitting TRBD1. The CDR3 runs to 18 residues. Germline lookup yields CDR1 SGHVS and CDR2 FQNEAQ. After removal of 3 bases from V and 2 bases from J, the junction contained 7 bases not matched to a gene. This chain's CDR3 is CASSLTTGGYTGANVLTF. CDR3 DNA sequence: TGTGCCAGCAGCTTGACGACAGGGGGCTACACTGGGGCCAACGTCCTGACTTTC.

The CDR3 DNA reads TGTGCCAGCAGTGATGGAGGCCCTGCAACTAATGAAAAACTGTTTTTT. It encodes CASSDGGPATNEKLFF. The chain joins TRBV2 to TRBJ1-4; no definite D call. Germline-derived CDR1 and CDR2 are SNHLY and FYNNEI. CDR3 length: 16 residues. The ends were cut back, 3 bases at V and 0 bases at J, with 11 bases in the middle.

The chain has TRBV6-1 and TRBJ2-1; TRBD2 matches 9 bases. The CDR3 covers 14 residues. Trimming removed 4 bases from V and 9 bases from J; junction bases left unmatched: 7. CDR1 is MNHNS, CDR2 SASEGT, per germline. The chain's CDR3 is CASSALAGAGEQFF. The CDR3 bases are TGTGCCAGCAGTGCCTTAGCGGGAGCGGGTGAGCAGTTCTTC.

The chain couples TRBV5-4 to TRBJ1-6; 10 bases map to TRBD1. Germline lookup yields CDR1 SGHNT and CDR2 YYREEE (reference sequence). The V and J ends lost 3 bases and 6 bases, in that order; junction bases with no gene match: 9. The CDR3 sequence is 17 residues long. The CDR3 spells CASSSDPTGGLNSPLHF. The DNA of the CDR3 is TGTGCCAGCAGCTCCGATCCGACAGGGGGCCTTAATTCACCCCTCCACTTT.

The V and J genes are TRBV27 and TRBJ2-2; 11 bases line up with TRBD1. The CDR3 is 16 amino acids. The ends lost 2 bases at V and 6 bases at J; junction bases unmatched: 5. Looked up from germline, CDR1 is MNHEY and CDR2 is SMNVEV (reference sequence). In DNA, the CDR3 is TGTGCCAGCAGTTTAAGGGGACAGGGGGTGGCCGGGGAGCTGTTTTTT. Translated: CASSLRGQGVAGELFF.

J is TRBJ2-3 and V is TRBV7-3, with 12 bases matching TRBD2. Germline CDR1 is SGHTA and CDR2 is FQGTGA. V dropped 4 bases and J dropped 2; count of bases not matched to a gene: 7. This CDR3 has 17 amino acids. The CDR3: CASSSRTSGVSTDTQYF. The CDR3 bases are TGTGCCAGCAGCTCCCGGACTAGCGGGGTCTCCACAGATACGCAGTATTTT.